One sample yielded the 21 T cell receptor beta chains listed below, sequenced in a study of tumor-infiltrating lymphocytes in localized non-small cell lung cancer. Clones were sequenced by immunoSEQ multiplex PCR, and TCRdb holds only the in-frame ones, with some missing. The sample yields about 15,000 clones, around 70% seen once. Sample: uninvolved lung tissue not adjacent to the tumor. Receptor source: a human donor with non-small cell lung cancer.

The chain couples TRBV7-2 to TRBJ1-2; D is uncertain. Per the germline V gene, CDR1 is SGHTA and CDR2 is FQGNSA. The germline V and J ends were trimmed by 1 base and 0 bases, with 3 bases remaining between them. The CDR3 consists of 13 residues. The CDR3 DNA reads as TGTGCCAGCAGCTTAGGTACTAACTATGGCTACACCTTC. It specifies CASSLGTNYGYTF.

The gene calls are TRBV30 and TRBJ1-6; the D gene is possibly TRBD1 (6 bases). V lost 4 bases and J lost 9, with 19 bases in between. The V gene's germline CDR1 is GTSNPN and CDR2 SVGIG (reference sequence). CDR3 length equals 15 residues. The CDR3 nucleotides are TGTGCCTGGAACGTTGTAGGGGTAGGGGGTTCACCCCTCCACTTT. Encoded protein: CAWNVVGVGGSPLHF.

This chain joins TRBV6-5 and TRBJ1-5, with a tentative D call TRBD1 (5 bases). Germline V gene sequence: CDR1 MNHEY, CDR2 SVGAGI. The CDR3 consists of 15 residues. The V end was cut by 2 bases, the J end by 5 bases, with 13 bases between. In DNA, the CDR3 is TGTGCCAGCAGTTACAGGGCCCCGGGGGATCAGCCCCAGCATTTT. Protein product: CASSYRAPGDQPQHF.

The rearrangement links TRBV14 to TRBJ2-7, with a weak D call TRBD2 (5 bases). Germline V gene sequence: CDR1 SGHDN, CDR2 FVKESK. The V and J ends lost 0 bases and 9 bases respectively, with 9 bases between them. CDR3 length: 12 amino acids. CDR3 region: CASSQERVVQYF. In nucleotides, the CDR3 is TGTGCCAGCAGCCAAGAGCGGGTGGTGCAGTACTTC.

The V gene is TRBV27, the J gene TRBJ2-3; the D is unclear. The V gene lost 2 bases and the J gene lost 2 bases, with 2 bases spanning the gap. The CDR3 loop spans 12 amino acids. The germline CDR1 and CDR2 sequences are MNHEY and SMNVEV (reference sequence). The CDR3 region is CASSLDTDTQYF. The DNA for the CDR3 is TGTGCCAGCAGTTTAGACACAGATACGCAGTATTTT.

This chain uses TRBV7-2 with TRBJ2-2; TRBD1 is a possible D gene (6 bases). V was pared by 0 bases and J by 0 bases, with 8 bases between. Looked up from germline, CDR1 is SGHTA and CDR2 is FQGNSA. The CDR3 consists of 16 residues. CDR3 residues: CASSLAAGANTGELFF. Here the CDR3 DNA reads TGTGCCAGCAGCTTAGCGGCAGGGGCGAACACCGGGGAGCTGTTTTTT.

In this sample, this clone is medium-sized. The V call is TRBV9, the J call TRBJ1-3, with D possibly being TRBD1 (5 bases). Trimming stripped 4 bases from V and 3 bases from J, with 11 bases between. CDR1 is SGDLS and CDR2 is YYNGEE in the germline V gene. CDR3 length: 14 residues. This CDR3 reads CASSFQGGGNTIYF. The CDR3 region has the DNA TGTGCCAGCAGCTTCCAGGGAGGTGGAAACACCATATATTTT.

V is TRBV7-2 and J is TRBJ1-2, with D perhaps matching TRBD1 (6 bases). CDR3 length: 17 residues. The V and J ends lost 2 bases and 2 bases respectively, with 18 bases between them. Germline-derived CDR1 and CDR2 are SGHTA and FQGNSA. CDR3 bases: TGTGCCAGCAGCTTAAACGTGGCCCGGCAGGGGAACTATGGCTACACCTTC. It codes for CASSLNVARQGNYGYTF.

The CDR3 here is CASTKDRGKTQYF. The CDR3 DNA reads as TGTGCCAGCACGAAGGACAGGGGCAAGACCCAGTACTTC. The V and J genes are TRBV11-2 and TRBJ2-5; 9 nucleotides align to TRBD1. CDR1 and CDR2 from the germline V gene are SGHAT and FQNNGV. The CDR3 totals 13 residues. J lost 6 bases, V lost 7 bases, and 6 bases had no gene match.

This chain connects TRBV25-1 to TRBJ2-7, with 7 bases identical to TRBD1. Unmatched junction bases numbered 10, after V lost 4 bases and J lost 7 bases. The CDR3 totals 14 residues. CDR1 and CDR2 from the germline V gene are MGHDK and SYGVNS. This CDR3 reads CASSASSQGREQYF. CDR3 bases: TGTGCCAGCAGTGCTTCTTCACAGGGGAGAGAGCAGTACTTC.

J is TRBJ1-1 and V is TRBV4-1; D call uncertain. Germline CDR1 reads MGHRA; CDR2 reads YSYEKL. The CDR3 consists of 15 residues. The ends were cut back, 0 bases at V and 1 base at J, with 9 bases in the middle. The CDR3 loop reads CASSQEGGGNTEAFF. The CDR3 coding sequence is TGCGCCAGCAGCCAAGAGGGAGGAGGGAACACTGAAGCTTTCTTT.

The genes are TRBV7-8 and TRBJ2-1, with 9 positions matching TRBD2. The CDR3 is made up of 12 amino acids. Germline assignment: CDR1 SGHVS and CDR2 FQNEAQ. Losses at the gene ends were 5 bases for V and 15 bases for J; bases not matched to a gene: 8. The CDR3 nucleotides are TGTGCCAGCAGCCGGTTAGCGGGAGATACGTTCTTC. This translates into CASSRLAGDTFF.

The chain combines TRBV28 with TRBJ2-7, with 11 bases aligning to TRBD2. After removal of 8 bases from V and 2 bases from J, the junction contained 8 bases not matched to a gene. The germline V gene encodes CDR1 MDHEN and CDR2 SYDVKM. This CDR3 is 15 amino acids long. CDR3 sequence (DNA): TGTGCCAGCGGACCTCTAGCGGGAGGCCCCTACGAGCAGTACTTC. Residues: CASGPLAGGPYEQYF.

V is TRBV30 and J is TRBJ1-2; D remains ambiguous. The CDR3 totals 13 residues. V dropped 0 bases and J dropped 2 bases, with 7 bases sitting between them. The V gene's germline CDR1 is GTSNPN and CDR2 SVGIG (reference sequence). The CDR3 region is CAWSVRINYGYTF. CDR3 nucleotides: TGTGCCTGGAGTGTACGAATAAACTATGGCTACACCTTC.

The chain uses TRBV7-9 and TRBJ2-3; D not certain. CDR3 length: 17 residues. CDR1 SEHNR and CDR2 FQNEAQ come from the germline V gene (reference sequence). Trimming left V 2 bases short and J 4 bases short, with 19 bases between. The chain's CDR3 is CASSLPRATVESDTQYF. The CDR3 DNA follows: TGTGCCAGCAGCTTACCGAGAGCTACGGTGGAGTCAGATACGCAGTATTTT.

The V and J genes are TRBV7-2 and TRBJ1-2, with a possible D match to TRBD1 (6 bases). The germline V gene has CDR1 SGHTA and CDR2 FQGNSA. V shed 5 bases and J shed 0 bases, with 16 bases lying between them. CDR3 length: 16 residues. Here the CDR3 DNA reads TGTGCCAGCAGCGTAACAGGGTTCGGAACTAACTATGGCTACACCTTC. Its translation is CASSVTGFGTNYGYTF.

This chain joins TRBV2 and TRBJ1-1; 11 bases line up with TRBD1. Trimming cost V 5 bases and J 0 bases; bases outside gene matches: 17. Germline lookup yields CDR1 SNHLY and CDR2 FYNNEI. CDR3 length: 20 residues. The CDR3 protein is CASSSGQGATFDRLNTEAFF. The CDR3 region has the DNA TGTGCCAGCAGTTCTGGACAGGGGGCTACTTTTGATCGGTTGAACACTGAAGCTTTCTTT.

This clone is medium-sized within its sample. The chain is built from TRBV2 and TRBJ2-3; TRBD1 agrees at 11 bases. With 6 bases clipped from V and 13 bases from J, the junction kept 6 bases outside the gene matches. Per germline, CDR1 SNHLY and CDR2 FYNNEI. The CDR3 is 12 amino acids. CDR3 amino acids: CASRYGQGAKYF. The CDR3 DNA is TGTGCCAGCAGGTATGGACAGGGGGCGAAGTATTTT.

This sequence joins TRBV7-8 and TRBJ2-7; TRBD1 aligns across 9 bases. Per germline, CDR1 SGHVS and CDR2 FQNEAQ. The V and J ends lost 2 bases and 3 bases, in that order; junction bases with no gene match: 11. This CDR3 spans 17 amino acids. The CDR3 bases are TGTGCCAGCAGCTTACCCCGGGGACAGGGCCAAGTCTACGAGCAGTACTTC. Translation gives CASSLPRGQGQVYEQYF.

The rearrangement links TRBV28 to TRBJ2-7; D is unresolved. CDR1 and CDR2 from the germline V gene are MDHEN and SYDVKM. The CDR3 covers 13 residues. V was trimmed by 6 bases and J by 2 bases, leaving 11 bases between them. In nucleotides, the CDR3 is TGTGCCAGCAGCCTAGATGTCCCCTACGAGCAGTACTTC. Amino acids: CASSLDVPYEQYF.

This chain links TRBV5-8 with TRBJ1-6; TRBD1 is a possible D gene (5 bases). Germline CDR1 is SGHTS and CDR2 is YDEGEE. This CDR3 has 14 residues. Trimming removed 6 bases at V and 9 bases at J, with 16 bases between. The CDR3 is CASTSWGSGSPLHF. Here the CDR3 DNA reads TGTGCCAGCACCTCTTGGGGCAGTGGTTCACCCCTCCACTTT.